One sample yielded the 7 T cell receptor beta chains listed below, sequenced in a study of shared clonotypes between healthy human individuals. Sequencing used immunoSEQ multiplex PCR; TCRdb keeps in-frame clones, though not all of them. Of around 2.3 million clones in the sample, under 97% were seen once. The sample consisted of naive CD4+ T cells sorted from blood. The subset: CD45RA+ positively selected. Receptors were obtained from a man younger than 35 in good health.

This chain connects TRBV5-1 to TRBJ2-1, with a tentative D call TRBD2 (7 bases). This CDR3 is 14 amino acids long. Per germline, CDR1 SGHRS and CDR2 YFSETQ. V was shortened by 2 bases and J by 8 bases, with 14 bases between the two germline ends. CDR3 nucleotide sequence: TGCGCCAGCAGCTTTGGTTGGGGGGGCGATGAGCAGTTCTTC. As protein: CASSFGWGGDEQFF.

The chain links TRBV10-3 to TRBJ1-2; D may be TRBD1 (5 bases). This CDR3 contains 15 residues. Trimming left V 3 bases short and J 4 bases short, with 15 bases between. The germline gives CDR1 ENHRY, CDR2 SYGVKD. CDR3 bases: TGTGCCATCAGTGAAGGGACTCCTTCGGCCTATGGCTACACCTTC. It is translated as CAISEGTPSAYGYTF.

The CDR3 region has the DNA TGTGCCAGCTCACCACCCGGGACAGGGGGCCCATCTAACTCCTACGAGCAGTACTTC. It encodes CASSPPGTGGPSNSYEQYF. This sequence joins TRBV18 and TRBJ2-7; 12 positions agree with TRBD1. Per the germline V gene, CDR1 is KGHSH and CDR2 is LQKENI. The CDR3 loop spans 19 amino acids. V was pared by 0 bases and J by 0 bases, with 9 bases of the junction left unmatched.

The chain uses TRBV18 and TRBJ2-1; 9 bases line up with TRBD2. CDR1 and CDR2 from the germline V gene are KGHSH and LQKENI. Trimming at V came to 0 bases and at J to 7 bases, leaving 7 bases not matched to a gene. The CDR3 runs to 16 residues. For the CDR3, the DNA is TGTGCCAGCTCACCACCCGCGGGGGGGCCGTGGAATGAGCAGTTCTTC. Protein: CASSPPAGGPWNEQFF.

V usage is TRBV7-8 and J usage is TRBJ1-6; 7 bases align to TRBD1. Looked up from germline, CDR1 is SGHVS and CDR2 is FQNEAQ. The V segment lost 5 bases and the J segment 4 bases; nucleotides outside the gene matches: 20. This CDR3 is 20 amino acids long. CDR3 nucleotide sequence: TGTGCCAGCAGCGTCGACAGGGCTCCAGTCATGATAAAATATAATTCACCCCTCCACTTT. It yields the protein CASSVDRAPVMIKYNSPLHF.

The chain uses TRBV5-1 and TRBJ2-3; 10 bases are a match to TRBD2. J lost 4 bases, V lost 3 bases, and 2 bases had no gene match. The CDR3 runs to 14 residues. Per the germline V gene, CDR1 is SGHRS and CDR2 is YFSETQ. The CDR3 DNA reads TGCGCCAGCAGCTACAGCGGGGGGGCAGATACGCAGTATTTT. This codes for CASSYSGGADTQYF.

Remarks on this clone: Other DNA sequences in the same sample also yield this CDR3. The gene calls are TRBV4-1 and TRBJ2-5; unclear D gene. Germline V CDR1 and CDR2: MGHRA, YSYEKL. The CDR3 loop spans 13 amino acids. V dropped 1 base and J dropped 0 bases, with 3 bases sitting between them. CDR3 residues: CASSQGYQETQYF. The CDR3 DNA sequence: TGCGCCAGCAGCCAAGGCTACCAAGAGACCCAGTACTTC.